This T cell receptor beta chain comes out of a study of post-analysis software for immune sequencing data. Study context: Several disease courses (relapsing-remitting, secondary progressive and progressive-relapsing) of multiple sclerosis were included. Regarding the study as a whole: The F measure placed samples prepared in the same batch into strongly shared clusters. Multiple sclerosis was associated with a significant reduction in normalized Chao1 diversity relative to controls. Controls showed lower frequencies than patients for several TRBV segments, and TRBV5-6, TRBV5-1 and TRBV20-1 were among these.

This clonotype was recorded a few times. Its antigen is unknown. Looked up from germline, CDR1 is LNHDA and CDR2 is SQIVND (reference sequence). The CDR3 totals 13 residues. The V and J ends lost 3 bases and 4 bases respectively, with 9 bases between them. Unique molecular identifiers had been added to the TCR beta cDNA libraries. Some 500,000 cDNA molecules were recovered from an input of roughly 0.95 to 10 million T cells. A single record per CDR3 protein comes from TCRdb applying MiXCR to the PCR reads. The repertoire consists of over 150,000 distinct CDR3 sequences, with approximately 31% occurring once and the leading ten covering more than 1.3%.

The sequence derives from a girl between 10 and 17 years old with multiple sclerosis. V usage is TRBV19 and J usage is TRBJ1-2; a possible D gene is TRBD1 (6 bases). The sample consisted of blood. The CDR3 DNA follows: TGTGCCAGTAGTATCCCGGGGGCCTATGGCTACACCTTC. Its protein product is CASSIPGAYGYTF.